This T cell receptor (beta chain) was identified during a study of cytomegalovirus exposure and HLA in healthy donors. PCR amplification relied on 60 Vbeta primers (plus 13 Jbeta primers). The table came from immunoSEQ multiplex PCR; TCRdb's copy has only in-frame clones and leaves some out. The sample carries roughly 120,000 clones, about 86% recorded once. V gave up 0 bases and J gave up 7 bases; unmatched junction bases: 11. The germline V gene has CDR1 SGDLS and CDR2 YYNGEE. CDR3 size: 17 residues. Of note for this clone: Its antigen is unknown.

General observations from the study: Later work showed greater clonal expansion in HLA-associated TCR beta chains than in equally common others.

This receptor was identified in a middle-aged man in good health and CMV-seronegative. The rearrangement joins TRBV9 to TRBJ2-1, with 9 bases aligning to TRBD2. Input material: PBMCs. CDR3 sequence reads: CASSVAPLSGGGNEQFF. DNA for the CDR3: TGTGCCAGCAGCGTAGCCCCACTTAGCGGGGGAGGAAATGAGCAGTTCTTC.